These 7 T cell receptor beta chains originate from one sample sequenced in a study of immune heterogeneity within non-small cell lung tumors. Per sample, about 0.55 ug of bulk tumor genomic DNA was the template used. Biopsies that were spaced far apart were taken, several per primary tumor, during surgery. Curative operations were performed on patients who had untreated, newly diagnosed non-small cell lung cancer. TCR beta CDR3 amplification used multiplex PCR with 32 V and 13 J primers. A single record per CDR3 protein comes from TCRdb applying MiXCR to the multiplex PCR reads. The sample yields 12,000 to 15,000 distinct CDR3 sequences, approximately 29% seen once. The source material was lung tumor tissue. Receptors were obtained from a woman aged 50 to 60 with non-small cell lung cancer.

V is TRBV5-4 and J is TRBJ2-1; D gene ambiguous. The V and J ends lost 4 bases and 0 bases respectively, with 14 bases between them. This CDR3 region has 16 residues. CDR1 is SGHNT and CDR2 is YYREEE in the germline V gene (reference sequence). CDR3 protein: CASSPAGLDSYNEQFF. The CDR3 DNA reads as TGTGCCAGCAGCCCGGCAGGCCTCGACTCCTACAATGAGCAGTTCTTC.

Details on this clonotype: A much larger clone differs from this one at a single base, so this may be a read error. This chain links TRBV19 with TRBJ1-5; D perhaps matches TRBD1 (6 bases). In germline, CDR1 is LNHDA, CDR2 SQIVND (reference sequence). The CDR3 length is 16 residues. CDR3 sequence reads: CAGSIGFWTDNQPQHF. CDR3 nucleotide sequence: TGTGCCGGTAGTATAGGTTTCTGGACAGACAATCAGCCCCAGCATTTT.

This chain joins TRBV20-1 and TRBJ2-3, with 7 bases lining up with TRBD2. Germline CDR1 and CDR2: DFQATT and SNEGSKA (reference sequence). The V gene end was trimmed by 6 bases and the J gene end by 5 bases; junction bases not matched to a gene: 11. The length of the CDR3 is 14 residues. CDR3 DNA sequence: TGCAGTGCCACATCGGGGGGTCTCGGAGATACGCAGTATTTT. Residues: CSATSGGLGDTQYF.

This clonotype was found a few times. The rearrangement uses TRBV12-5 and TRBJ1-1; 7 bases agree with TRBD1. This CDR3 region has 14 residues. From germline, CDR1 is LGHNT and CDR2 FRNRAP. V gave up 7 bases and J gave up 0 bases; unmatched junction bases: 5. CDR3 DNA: TGTGCTAGTGAAGAGGGGGCTATGAACACTGAAGCTTTCTTT. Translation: CASEEGAMNTEAFF.

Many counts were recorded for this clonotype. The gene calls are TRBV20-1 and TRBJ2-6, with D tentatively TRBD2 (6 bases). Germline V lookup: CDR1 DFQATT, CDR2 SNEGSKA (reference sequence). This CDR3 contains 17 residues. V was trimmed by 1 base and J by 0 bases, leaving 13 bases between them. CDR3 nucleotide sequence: TGCAGTGCTAGAGTCCGGGAGCCTAGCTCTGGGGCCAACGTCCTGACTTTC. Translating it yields CSARVREPSSGANVLTF.

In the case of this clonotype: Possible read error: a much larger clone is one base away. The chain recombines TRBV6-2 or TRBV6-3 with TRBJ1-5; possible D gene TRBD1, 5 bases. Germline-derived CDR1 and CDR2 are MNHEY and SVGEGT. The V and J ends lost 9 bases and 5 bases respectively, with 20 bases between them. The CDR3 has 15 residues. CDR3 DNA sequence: TGTGCCAGAAGTACAACCACAGGTGTCGATCAGCCCCAGCATTTT. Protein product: CARSTTTGVDQPQHF.

Here the CDR3 reads CASSFAGAGQSEKLFF. Here the CDR3 DNA reads TGTGCCAGCAGCTTCGCAGGGGCCGGACAGAGTGAAAAACTGTTTTTT. The genes are TRBV5-4 and TRBJ1-4; a possible D gene is TRBD1 (6 bases). CDR3 length: 16 residues. Trimming stripped 2 bases from V and 7 bases from J, with 18 bases between. Germline loops: CDR1 SGHNT, CDR2 YYREEE (reference sequence).